This record looks at one T cell receptor (beta chain) sequence and its context. Its antigen is not known. This specimen comes from a study of T cell repertoires in ileal Crohn's disease. Study details: Operated complications were stricturing disease (around 60%) and penetrating disease (about 39%). Points from the study as a whole: All patients with clonality above 26.8% had endoscopic recurrence. Clonal expansions were more frequent in active smokers than non-smokers at surgery.

With 1 base removed from V and 8 bases from J, the gap between germline ends came to 12 bases. The germline V gene has CDR1 SGHDN and CDR2 FVKESK. CDR3 length: 14 residues. The time point is: neoterminal ileum biopsy at postoperative endoscopy, about 6 months after surgery. Sequenced by immunoSEQ multiplex PCR; TCRdb stores in-frame clones only, minus some. The sample shows 3,000 to 3,500 clones, over 70% of them seen only once. The chain combines TRBV14 with TRBJ2-1; no reliable D call. The specimen sequenced was ileal tissue. The TCR comes from an adult with Crohn's disease. The CDR3 sequence: CASSQVMQSHEQFF. CDR3 nucleotide sequence: TGTGCCAGCAGCCAAGTGATGCAGTCCCATGAGCAGTTCTTC.